The entry below gives a single TCR beta chain sequence along with its context. Sequencing used cDNA as its template, made by extracting RNA and reverse transcribing it. The protocol was immunoSEQ multiplex PCR, while the TCRdb copy is restricted to in-frame clones and leaves out a portion. The sample has over 100,000 clones; 50% to 55% are singletons. The data are from a study of CD8+ T cells in alopecia areata. Treatment in this sample: oral pan-JAK inhibitor, 5-10 mg twice daily. CDR3 length equals 14 residues. Deletions cut 1 base from V and 4 bases from J, with 14 bases between. Per the germline V gene, CDR1 is SQVTM and CDR2 is ANQGSEA.

The origin of this receptor is a human donor with alopecia areata. The sample in question was CD4+ T cells sorted from blood, obtained at week 4, from a patient treated with tofacitinib. The J gene is TRBJ2-7, the V gene TRBV29-1; tentatively, D is TRBD1 or TRBD2 (5 bases each). The CDR3 spells CSVEVGGGSYEQYF. CDR3 nucleotide sequence: TGCAGCGTTGAAGTGGGTGGGGGATCATACGAGCAGTACTTC.